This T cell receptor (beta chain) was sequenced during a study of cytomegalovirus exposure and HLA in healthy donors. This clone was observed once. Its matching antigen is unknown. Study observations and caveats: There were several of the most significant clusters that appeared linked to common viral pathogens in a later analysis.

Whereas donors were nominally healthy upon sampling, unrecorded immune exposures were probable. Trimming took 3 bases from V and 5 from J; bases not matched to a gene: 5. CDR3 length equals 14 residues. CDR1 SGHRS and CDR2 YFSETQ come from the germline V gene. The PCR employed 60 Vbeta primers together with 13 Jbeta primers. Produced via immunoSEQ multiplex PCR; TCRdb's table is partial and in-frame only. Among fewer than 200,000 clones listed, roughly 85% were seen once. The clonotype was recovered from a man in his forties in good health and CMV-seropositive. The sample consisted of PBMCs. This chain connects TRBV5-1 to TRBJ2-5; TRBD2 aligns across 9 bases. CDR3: CASSWGLAGETQYF. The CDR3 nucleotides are TGCGCCAGCAGCTGGGGACTAGCCGGGGAGACCCAGTACTTC.